The clone carrying this TCR beta chain has ten or more counts. Its target is not known. The data were taken from a study of CD8+CD57+ T cells in acquired aplastic anemia. At the level of the study: The average for DNA from sorted CD4+ and CD8+ cells was 3.2 ug. Healthy donor sequencing depth: some 10 million CD4+, some 12 million CD8+ reads. General study points: About 27 CD8+ CDR3 sequences were shared between patients and controls.

TCR beta VDJ combinations and CDR3 sequences were profiled from genomic DNA. One entry per CDR3 protein results from TCRdb running MiXCR on the reads. Of approximately 380,000 distinct CDR3 sequences in the sample, about two thirds were seen once. The CDR3 sequence is 15 residues long. V dropped 0 bases and J dropped 2 bases, with 12 bases sitting between them. Germline loops: CDR1 SGHKS, CDR2 YYEKEE (reference sequence). The specimen sequenced was sorted CD4+, CD8+, or CD8+CD57+ T cells (not recorded which) from PBMCs. V and J are TRBV5-5 and TRBJ2-7; D is possibly TRBD1 or TRBD2 (6 bases each). This receptor was identified in a human donor in good health, serving as a control. CDR3 nucleotide sequence: TGTGCCAGCAGCTTGGCCGGAGGGGGAACCTACGAGCAGTACTTC. It yields the protein CASSLAGGGTYEQYF. The full variable domain, rest sourced from reference TRBV5-5 and TRBJ2-7, is DAGVTQSPTHLIKTRGQQVTLRCSPISGHKSVSWYQQVLGQGPQFIFQYYEKEERGRGNFPDRFSARQFPNYSSELNVNALLLGDSALYLCASSLAGGGTYEQYFGPGTRLTVT.